Following are 21 T cell receptor beta chains from one sample sequenced in a study of blood T cell repertoires in COVID-19. The method was immunoSEQ multiplex PCR; TCRdb's version includes in-frame clones alone and lacks a portion of them. The sample has some 340,000 clones; roughly four fifths are singletons. What was sequenced was PBMCs or T cells enriched from blood (not recorded which). These receptors were taken from a woman in her 50s who had recovered from COVID-19.

There are a few counts of this clone. J is TRBJ2-2 and V is TRBV14, with D perhaps TRBD1 (5 bases). Germline CDR1 is SGHDN and CDR2 is FVKESK. The CDR3 consists of 18 residues. V shed 0 bases and J shed 1 base, with 15 bases lying between them. The chain's CDR3 is CASSQDTRQTGNTGELFF. CDR3 nucleotides: TGTGCCAGCAGCCAAGATACTCGGCAAACAGGGAACACCGGGGAGCTGTTTTTT.

V gene TRBV5-1 combines with J gene TRBJ2-3; TRBD2 matches 9 bases. Germline V gene sequence: CDR1 SGHRS, CDR2 YFSETQ. The length of the CDR3 is 18 residues. V dropped 0 bases and J dropped 5; count of bases not matched to a gene: 13. The CDR3 DNA follows: TGCGCCAGCAGCTTGGCCAATAGGGCGGGGGGGCTTGGAGATACGCAGTATTTT. This codes for CASSLANRAGGLGDTQYF.

This chain uses TRBV2 with TRBJ1-2, with TRBD1 matching over 11 bases. V shed 8 bases and J 5 bases; nucleotides not matched to a gene: 7. Germline CDR1 SNHLY, CDR2 FYNNEI. This CDR3 has 14 residues. The DNA of the CDR3 is TGTGCCAGCCTCAGGACAGGGGGCAATTATGGCTACACCTTC. It is translated as CASLRTGGNYGYTF.

The rearrangement uses TRBV18 and TRBJ1-1; tentative D call: TRBD1 (6 bases). The CDR3 contains 13 residues. V lost 2 bases and J lost 10, with 14 bases in between. Germline CDR1 reads KGHSH; CDR2 reads LQKENI. DNA of the CDR3: TGTGCCAGCTCACCAGGACCCCAGGGGTTAGCTTTCTTT. Amino acid sequence: CASSPGPQGLAFF. Drawing the rest from reference TRBV18 and TRBJ1-1, the complete variable domain is NAGVMQNPRHLVRRRGQEARLRCSPMKGHSHVYWYRQLPEEGLKFMVYLQKENIIDESGMPKERFSAEFPKEGPSILRIQQVVRGDSAAYFCASSPGPQGLAFFGQGTRLTVV.

J is TRBJ2-5 and V is TRBV4-2; D is perhaps TRBD2 (7 bases). Per the germline V gene, CDR1 is LGHNA and CDR2 is YNFKEQ. Trimming took 1 base from V and 2 from J, leaving 26 bases between them. The CDR3 has 20 amino acids. CDR3 amino acids: CASSQVSSAGAFPSQETQYF. CDR3 sequence (DNA): TGTGCCAGCAGCCAAGTGAGTTCGGCGGGGGCCTTTCCATCTCAAGAGACCCAGTACTTC.

The V call is TRBV7-2, the J call TRBJ1-1, with D maybe TRBD1 (6 bases). The CDR3 covers 14 residues. Trimming removed 5 bases at V and 5 bases at J, with 15 bases between. Germline V lookup: CDR1 SGHTA, CDR2 FQGNSA. DNA for the CDR3: TGTGCCAGCAGCCCAGACAGGCGGGTAACTGAAGCTTTCTTT. Translated, it gives CASSPDRRVTEAFF.

Only one count was recorded for this clone. The chain joins TRBV11-2 to TRBJ2-1; 7 bases align to TRBD2. The CDR3 extends over 17 amino acids. In germline, CDR1 is SGHAT, CDR2 FQNNGV. Trimming cost V 1 base and J 3 bases; bases outside gene matches: 9. The CDR3 DNA follows: TGTGCCAGCAGCTTAGGACCGGTAGCGGGCCACTACAATGAGCAGTTCTTC. Translation gives CASSLGPVAGHYNEQFF.

The gene calls are TRBV24-1 and TRBJ2-7; perhaps TRBD1 as D (7 bases). Germline CDR1 KGHDR, CDR2 SFDVKD. V lost 9 bases and J lost 4, with 33 bases in between. The CDR3 extends over 19 amino acids. CDR3 amino acids: CATDRWPDPWAEGAYEQYF. CDR3 nucleotides: TGTGCCACCGACCGATGGCCCGATCCGTGGGCGGAGGGGGCTTACGAGCAGTACTTC.

The chain employs TRBV19 and TRBJ1-1; possibly TRBD1 for D (5 bases). The CDR3 consists of 14 residues. Trimming cost V 6 bases and J 0 bases, with 11 bases left between them. CDR1 is LNHDA, CDR2 SQIVND, per germline (reference sequence). CDR3 bases: TGTGCCAGTAGATCCAGGGCCCTGAACACTGAAGCTTTCTTT. This gives the protein CASRSRALNTEAFF. Drawing the rest from reference TRBV19 and TRBJ1-1, the complete variable domain is DGGITQSPKYLFRKEGQNVTLSCEQNLNHDAMYWYRQDPGQGLRLIYYSQIVNDFQKGDIAEGYSVSREKKESFPLTVTSAQKNPTAFYLCASRSRALNTEAFFGQGTRLTVV.

The chain carries TRBV5-1 and TRBJ2-3, with 11 bases aligning to TRBD2. CDR1 and CDR2 from the germline V gene are SGHRS and YFSETQ. After removal of 0 bases from V and 1 base from J, the junction contained 4 bases not matched to a gene. The CDR3 sequence is 17 residues long. The CDR3 DNA reads as TGCGCCAGCAGCTTGGCGGTAGCGGGAGGGGGCACAGATACGCAGTATTTT. Translated, it gives CASSLAVAGGGTDTQYF. Combining the CDR3 with reference TRBV5-1 and TRBJ2-3 gives the whole variable domain KAGVTQTPRYLIKTRGQQVTLSCSPISGHRSVSWYQQTPGQGLQFLFEYFSETQRNKGNFPGRFSGRQFSNSRSEMNVSTLELGDSALYLCASSLAVAGGGTDTQYFGPGTRLTVL.

This chain connects TRBV7-9 to TRBJ1-3, with D perhaps matching TRBD1 (5 bases). There are 15 residues in the CDR3. V lost 3 bases to trimming and J lost 2 bases, with 11 bases between them. Looked up from germline, CDR1 is SEHNR and CDR2 is FQNEAQ (reference sequence). CDR3 amino acids: CASSLSGLTGNTIYF. In nucleotides, the CDR3 is TGTGCCAGCAGCTTGTCAGGGCTGACTGGAAACACCATATATTTT. Full variable domain (outside the CDR3, taken from reference TRBV7-9 and TRBJ1-3): DTGVSQNPRHKITKRGQNVTFRCDPISEHNRLYWYRQTLGQGPEFLTYFQNEAQLEKSRLLSDRFSAERPKGSFSTLEIQRTEQGDSAMYLCASSLSGLTGNTIYFGEGSWLTVV.

In this sample, this clone turned up once. The rearrangement uses TRBV6-5 and TRBJ2-7; 10 nucleotides match TRBD2. Trimming cost V 2 bases and J 4 bases; bases outside gene matches: 8. In germline, CDR1 is MNHEY, CDR2 SVGAGI. This CDR3 region has 16 residues. This CDR3 reads CASSYTLLAGVYEQYF. The DNA for the CDR3 is TGTGCCAGCAGTTACACCCTCCTAGCGGGGGTATACGAGCAGTACTTC.

The chain uses TRBV19 and TRBJ1-3; D is unresolved. The V and J ends lost 5 bases and 4 bases respectively, with 12 bases between them. This CDR3 is built from 14 residues. Germline CDR1 reads LNHDA; CDR2 reads SQIVND (reference sequence). CDR3 coding DNA: TGTGCCAGTAGTCTAGGACTTGTCGGAAACACCATATATTTT. Translation gives CASSLGLVGNTIYF.

On this clone: A junction end diverges from the germline sequence, so it may reflect a read error. The rearrangement uses TRBV6-1 and TRBJ1-1, with a tentative D call TRBD1 (6 bases). The CDR3 loop spans 14 amino acids. Looked up from germline, CDR1 is MNHNS and CDR2 is SASEGT. In DNA, the CDR3 is TGTGCCAGCAGGGAAGTGGGACAGAACACTGAAGCTTTCTTT. Translating it yields CASREVGQNTEAFF.

This chain uses TRBV29-1 with TRBJ2-7; 8 bases line up with TRBD1. The CDR3 is 12 residues long. The V gene end was trimmed by 2 bases and the J gene end by 6 bases; junction bases not matched to a gene: 3. Germline V gives CDR1 SQVTM, CDR2 ANQGSEA. DNA for the CDR3: TGCAGCGTTGAAAGGGGACAGGCCGAGCAGTACTTC. This encodes CSVERGQAEQYF.

The chain recombines TRBV9 with TRBJ1-1; D uncertain. The V and J ends lost 5 bases and 6 bases respectively, with 14 bases between them. The V gene's germline CDR1 is SGDLS and CDR2 YYNGEE. The CDR3 is 13 amino acids. This chain's CDR3 is CASSPAGRSEAFF. As DNA, the CDR3 is TGTGCCAGCAGTCCAGCCGGGAGGTCTGAAGCTTTCTTT.

In its sample, this clone was seen a few times. The rearrangement links TRBV19 to TRBJ1-2; D is perhaps TRBD1 (5 bases). Between the trimmed V and J ends, which lost 4 bases and 3 bases, there was a span of 12 bases. There are 14 residues in the CDR3. CDR1 and CDR2 from the germline V gene are LNHDA and SQIVND (reference sequence). CDR3 in DNA: TGTGCCAGTAGTACATACGGGGGAGACTATGGCTACACCTTC. Protein product: CASSTYGGDYGYTF.

The genes are TRBV3-1 (or the pseudogene TRBV3-2) and TRBJ1-2; D remains unclear. Trimming cost V 0 bases and J 4 bases, with 18 bases left between them. The CDR3 sequence is 17 residues long. Germline V gene sequence: CDR1 LGHDT, CDR2 YNNKEL (reference sequence). DNA for the CDR3: TGTGCCAGCAGCCAAGATGGTTTTCAGGCCCTCATCTATGGCTACACCTTC. Amino acid sequence: CASSQDGFQALIYGYTF.

The chain uses TRBV7-9 and TRBJ1-1, with 9 bases aligning to TRBD1. This CDR3 is 16 amino acids long. The V and J ends lost 0 bases and 1 base, in that order; junction bases with no gene match: 3. Looked up from germline, CDR1 is SEHNR and CDR2 is FQNEAQ (reference sequence). DNA for the CDR3: TGTGCCAGCAGCTTAGCCGGACAGGGGAAGAACACTGAAGCTTTCTTT. Translated, it gives CASSLAGQGKNTEAFF.

The J gene is TRBJ1-2, the V gene TRBV6-2 or TRBV6-3; perhaps TRBD1 as D (5 bases). The CDR3 is 15 residues long. Germline V gene sequence: CDR1 MNHEY, CDR2 SVGEGT. The ends were cut back, 4 bases at V and 4 bases at J, with 16 bases in the middle. Here the CDR3 reads CASSLGEGGIYGYTF. In DNA form, the CDR3 reads TGTGCCAGCAGTTTGGGGGAGGGAGGGATCTATGGCTACACCTTC.

The chain links TRBV6-6 to TRBJ2-5; 12 nucleotides match TRBD2. Looked up from germline, CDR1 is MNHNY and CDR2 is SVGAGI (reference sequence). The CDR3 covers 15 residues. The ends lost 4 bases at V and 2 bases at J; junction bases unmatched: 2. DNA for the CDR3: TGTGCCAGCAGTTCCGGGACTAGCGGGCAAGAGACCCAGTACTTC. Translating gives CASSSGTSGQETQYF.